The rows below give T cell receptor beta chains drawn from one sample of a study of identical twins. TCRdb reprocessed the 5' RACE reads with MiXCR, giving one entry per CDR3 protein. The repertoire holds about 690,000 distinct CDR3 sequences, with 20% to 25% as singletons. The same sample was also used in a study of T cells expressing NK-cell markers.

The sample taken for sequencing was PBMCs. The source is a woman between 18 and 29 years old in good health. CDR3s include the opening cysteine and the closing phenylalanine or tryptophan. Each record gives: J gene, V gene, CDR3 protein.

J gene: TRBJ1-4; V gene: TRBV7-9; CDR3 protein: CASSRGRDEKLFF
J gene: TRBJ2-3; V gene: TRBV4-3; CDR3 protein: CASSQDVGRDTQYF
J gene: TRBJ2-7; V gene: TRBV29-1; CDR3 protein: CSVSMRGGLGEEQYF
J gene: TRBJ2-7; V gene: TRBV7-2; CDR3 protein: CASSPEGTLVRQYF
J gene: TRBJ2-2; V gene: TRBV7-2; CDR3 protein: CASGGQRNTGELFF
J gene: TRBJ2-3; V gene: TRBV6-6; CDR3 protein: CASTPGNPDTQYF
J gene: TRBJ2-5; V gene: TRBV5-6; CDR3 protein: CAMGPGDGWSGQYF
J gene: TRBJ1-1; V gene: TRBV5-1; CDR3 protein: CASSLDSGIAEAFF
J gene: TRBJ2-1; V gene: TRBV6-1; CDR3 protein: CASSPLAGVGNEQFF
J gene: TRBJ2-1; V gene: TRBV12-3/TRBV12-4; CDR3 protein: CAGGGYNEQFF
J gene: TRBJ2-1; V gene: TRBV27; CDR3 protein: CASRGRTSGHYNEQFF
J gene: TRBJ2-5; V gene: TRBV20-1; CDR3 protein: CSARAYRAPGETQYF
J gene: TRBJ2-1; V gene: TRBV27; CDR3 protein: CASSPRPTSTDEQFF
J gene: TRBJ2-5; V gene: TRBV29-1; CDR3 protein: CSGRVTETQYF
J gene: TRBJ1-5; V gene: TRBV6-1; CDR3 protein: CASSQGNSNQPQHF
J gene: TRBJ2-1; V gene: TRBV12-3/TRBV12-4; CDR3 protein: CASSPGLAGFLHEQFF
J gene: TRBJ2-2; V gene: TRBV3-1; CDR3 protein: CASSQGGTGNTGELFF
J gene: TRBJ2-3; V gene: TRBV6-5; CDR3 protein: CASSYSFPSVSSTDTQYF
J gene: TRBJ1-6; V gene: TRBV5-1; CDR3 protein: CASSVDPGSALSPLHF
J gene: TRBJ2-5; V gene: TRBV24-1; CDR3 protein: CATSDRTGGETQYF
J gene: TRBJ2-4; V gene: TRBV12-3/TRBV12-4; CDR3 protein: CASSPLGASGRRPIQYF
J gene: TRBJ2-6; V gene: TRBV20-1; CDR3 protein: CSADPGPFSSGANVLTF
J gene: TRBJ1-4; V gene: TRBV7-2; CDR3 protein: CASSLWSGTNEKLFF
J gene: TRBJ1-1; V gene: TRBV7-8; CDR3 protein: CASSLGGLGAFF
J gene: TRBJ2-5; V gene: TRBV20-1; CDR3 protein: CSAREVAGVQETQYF
J gene: TRBJ1-5; V gene: TRBV6-2/TRBV6-3; CDR3 protein: CASTNGWTANQPQHF
J gene: TRBJ2-7; V gene: TRBV10-3; CDR3 protein: CAISESSSYEQYF
J gene: TRBJ2-3; V gene: TRBV27; CDR3 protein: CASSPPLYRGNTQYF
J gene: TRBJ2-5; V gene: TRBV5-1; CDR3 protein: CASSLGQAGGRETQYF
J gene: TRBJ2-7; V gene: TRBV6-1; CDR3 protein: CASSQLHREGEQYF
J gene: TRBJ2-7; V gene: TRBV5-1; CDR3 protein: CASTPSGQGGYEQYF
J gene: TRBJ2-1; V gene: TRBV2; CDR3 protein: CASSGVTYNEQFF
J gene: TRBJ2-1; V gene: TRBV4-3; CDR3 protein: CASSRRPSEGPYNEQFF
J gene: TRBJ2-7; V gene: TRBV20-1; CDR3 protein: CSASRGAYEQYF
J gene: TRBJ1-1; V gene: TRBV5-1; CDR3 protein: CASSLGGGPSGKAFF
J gene: TRBJ2-3; V gene: TRBV6-1; CDR3 protein: CASSRSSGPGDTQYF
J gene: TRBJ2-1; V gene: TRBV4-3; CDR3 protein: CASSQDPLGEYNEQFF
J gene: TRBJ2-6; V gene: TRBV10-3; CDR3 protein: CAITPGHSSGANVLTF
J gene: TRBJ2-7; V gene: TRBV10-3; CDR3 protein: CAISVRGELGEQYF
J gene: TRBJ2-7; V gene: TRBV15; CDR3 protein: CATSRDLIRGRLAADEQYF
J gene: TRBJ2-7; V gene: TRBV5-1; CDR3 protein: CASSSSYVDEQYF
J gene: TRBJ2-3; V gene: TRBV4-2; CDR3 protein: CASSQEVSASGFLGTGTQYF
J gene: TRBJ2-1; V gene: TRBV7-8; CDR3 protein: CASSPSNGYNEQFF
J gene: TRBJ2-7; V gene: TRBV5-1; CDR3 protein: CASNRGLTYEQYF
J gene: TRBJ2-1; V gene: TRBV12-3/TRBV12-4; CDR3 protein: CASSQTSGRHVTNEQFF
J gene: TRBJ2-6; V gene: TRBV3-1; CDR3 protein: CASSQRLAGGPSRNVLTF
J gene: TRBJ2-1; V gene: TRBV7-6; CDR3 protein: CASSFPGVGVGYNEQFF
J gene: TRBJ2-3; V gene: TRBV4-3; CDR3 protein: CASSQVKDTQYF